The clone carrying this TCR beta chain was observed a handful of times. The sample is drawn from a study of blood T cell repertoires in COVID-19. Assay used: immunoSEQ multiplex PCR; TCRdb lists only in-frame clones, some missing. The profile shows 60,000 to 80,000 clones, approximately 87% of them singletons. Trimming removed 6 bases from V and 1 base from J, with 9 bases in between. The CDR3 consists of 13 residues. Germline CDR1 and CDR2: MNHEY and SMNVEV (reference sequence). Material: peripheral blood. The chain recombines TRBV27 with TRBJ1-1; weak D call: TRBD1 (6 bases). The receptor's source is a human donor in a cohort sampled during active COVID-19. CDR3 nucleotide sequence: TGTGCCAGCAGGGAGACAGGGAACACTGAAGCTTTCTTT. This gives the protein CASRETGNTEAFF.